These T cell receptor beta chains were read from a single sample in a study of CD4 T cells in relation to SARS-CoV-2 and coronaviruses. These receptors have no identified antigens. The table came from immunoSEQ multiplex PCR; TCRdb's copy has only in-frame clones and leaves some out. This table holds approximately 16,000 clones, roughly 80% found once. The sequencing sample was made of CD4+ T cells from PBMCs, cultured in vitro. The receptors shown here come from a human donor in good health. Each CDR3 is given with its conserved first and last residue. A D gene is named only where the DNA matches it firmly. For some rows the clone size is stated as once, few or many, or as a class when expanded; others skip it.

TRBJ2-7	TRBD2	NA	TRBV20-1	CSASLGGSYEQYF	TGCAGTGCTAGTCTCGGGGGGTCGTACGAGCAGTACTTC
TRBJ2-6	NA	NA	TRBV18	CASSPPYPTTPGANVLTF	TGTGCCAGCTCACCACCGTATCCCACAACCCCTGGGGCCAACGTCCTGACTTTC
TRBJ2-5	TRBD1	NA	TRBV28	CASSLQGVETQYF	TGTGCCAGCAGTTTACAGGGGGTAGAGACCCAGTACTTC
TRBJ2-7	NA	NA	TRBV11-2	CASSLDSLSEQYF	TGTGCCAGCAGCTTGGACAGTCTCTCCGAGCAGTACTTC
TRBJ2-7	TRBD1	NA	TRBV6-6	CASSLGAGGDYEQYF	TGTGCCAGCAGTCTCGGGGCAGGGGGTGACTACGAGCAGTACTTC
TRBJ2-7	TRBD2	NA	TRBV7-9	CASSLLAGRSYEQYF	TGTGCCAGCAGCCTCCTAGCGGGAAGAAGCTACGAGCAGTACTTC
TRBJ2-7	NA	NA	TRBV24-1	CATGDSYEQYF	TGTGCCACAGGGGACTCCTACGAGCAGTACTTC
TRBJ1-1	NA	once	TRBV19	CASGRRGSTEAFF	TGTGCCAGCGGAAGGCGGGGGAGCACTGAAGCTTTCTTT
TRBJ1-1	NA	NA	TRBV6-5	CASSLQGDTEAFF	TGTGCCAGCAGTTTACAGGGTGACACTGAAGCTTTCTTT
TRBJ1-3	NA	few	TRBV9	CASSHRAISGNTIYF	TGTGCCAGCAGCCACAGGGCTATCTCTGGAAACACCATATATTTT
TRBJ2-1	TRBD2	NA	TRBV7-3	CASSLSPSGRNEQFF	TGTGCCAGCAGCTTATCCCCTAGCGGGAGGAATGAGCAGTTCTTC
TRBJ1-5	NA	few	TRBV2	CASSDRAQPQHF	TGTGCCAGCAGTGACAGGGCCCAGCCCCAGCATTTT
TRBJ2-3	TRBD2	NA	TRBV4-1	CASSRLAGGRTDTQYF	TGCGCCAGCAGCCGACTAGCGGGAGGGCGCACAGATACGCAGTATTTT
TRBJ1-3	NA	NA	TRBV30	CAWNTDSGNTIYF	TGTGCCTGGAACACAGACTCTGGAAACACCATATATTTT
TRBJ2-7	NA	NA	TRBV3-1/TRBV3-2	CASSQYSLHSSYEQYF	TGTGCCAGCAGCCAGTACAGCTTGCATAGCTCCTACGAGCAGTACTTC
TRBJ1-1	NA	NA	TRBV28	CASSFPAPRTVNTEAFF	TGTGCCAGCAGTTTCCCTGCACCTCGGACAGTAAACACTGAAGCTTTCTTT
TRBJ1-2	NA	once	TRBV5-1	CASSHRAGYGYTF	TGCGCCAGCAGCCATAGGGCGGGGTATGGCTACACCTTC
TRBJ1-2	NA	few	TRBV18	CASSLNPTFRGHITYTF	TGTGCCAGCTCCCTAAACCCTACCTTCCGCGGACACATAACCTACACCTTC
TRBJ2-3	TRBD1	NA	TRBV6-2/TRBV6-3	CASSYSFKDRGTDTQYF	TGTGCCAGCAGTTACTCGTTCAAGGACAGGGGCACAGATACGCAGTATTTT
TRBJ2-2	TRBD2	NA	TRBV19	CASSILAGMNTGELFF	TGTGCCAGTAGTATACTAGCGGGGATGAACACCGGGGAGCTGTTTTTT
TRBJ1-3	NA	NA	TRBV28	CASGFSSGNTIYF	TGTGCCAGCGGGTTCAGCTCTGGAAACACCATATATTTT
TRBJ2-1	NA	NA	TRBV20-1	CSARIRAEQFF	TGCAGTGCTAGAATCAGGGCTGAGCAGTTCTTC
TRBJ2-3	TRBD2	NA	TRBV5-1	CASSRTSGNPDTQYF	TGCGCCAGCAGCAGGACTAGCGGGAATCCAGATACGCAGTATTTT
TRBJ2-5	NA	NA	TRBV21-1	CASSPRLAGEGETQYF	TGTGCCAGCAGCCCTCGACTAGCGGGAGAGGGAGAGACCCAGTACTTC
TRBJ1-5	NA	NA	TRBV28	CASSFEDQPQHF	TGTGCCAGCAGTTTTGAGGATCAGCCCCAGCATTTT
TRBJ2-7	NA	NA	TRBV19	CASRRQGLDEQYF	TGTGCCAGTAGGCGCCAGGGCCTCGACGAGCAGTACTTC
TRBJ2-3	NA	NA	TRBV6-5	CASRRGPSTDTQYF	TGTGCCAGCCGGCGCGGTCCTAGCACAGATACGCAGTATTTT
TRBJ1-2	NA	NA	TRBV9	CASSVASRAINGYTF	TGTGCCAGCAGCGTAGCTTCGAGGGCTATAAATGGCTACACCTTC
TRBJ2-1	TRBD2	NA	TRBV6-2/TRBV6-3	CASSWISGSNEQFF	TGTGCCAGCAGCTGGATCAGCGGGAGCAATGAGCAGTTCTTC
TRBJ1-6	NA	NA	TRBV3-1/TRBV3-2	CASSPYNSPLHF	TGTGCCAGCAGCCCTTATAATTCACCCCTCCACTTT
TRBJ2-3	NA	NA	TRBV6-5	CASTLGVGDTQYF	TGTGCCAGCACCCTAGGCGTCGGAGATACGCAGTATTTT
TRBJ2-7	NA	NA	TRBV5-4	CASSLAVPLGSEQYF	TGTGCCAGCAGCTTGGCTGTCCCGCTCGGTTCTGAGCAGTACTTC
TRBJ1-5	TRBD1	once	TRBV30	CAWQGALNQPQHF	TGTGCCTGGCAGGGGGCCCTCAATCAGCCCCAGCATTTT
TRBJ1-6	NA	once	TRBV6-1	CASSESLGGNSPLHF	TGTGCCAGCAGTGAATCACTGGGGGGTAATTCACCCCTCCACTTT
TRBJ2-1	TRBD2	few	TRBV7-9	CASSSGGAGVDEQFF	TGTGCCAGCAGCTCGGGAGGCGCCGGGGTCGATGAGCAGTTCTTC
TRBJ2-7	NA	NA	TRBV18	CASSLSYEQYF	TGTGCCAGCTCGCTCTCCTACGAGCAGTACTTC
TRBJ2-1	NA	NA	TRBV5-4	CASSDQGGNEQFF	TGTGCCAGCAGCGATCAGGGTGGCAATGAGCAGTTCTTC
TRBJ2-5	TRBD2	NA	TRBV5-7	CASSLLAVQETQYF	TGTGCCAGCAGCTTGCTAGCGGTTCAAGAGACCCAGTACTTC
TRBJ1-1	TRBD1	NA	TRBV19	CASSFLGTGLMNTEAFF	TGTGCCAGTAGTTTCCTCGGGACAGGGTTAATGAACACTGAAGCTTTCTTT
TRBJ2-7	TRBD2	NA	TRBV3-1/TRBV3-2	CASSRETSGVYEQYF	TGTGCCAGCAGCCGAGAGACTAGCGGGGTCTACGAGCAGTACTTC
TRBJ1-4	TRBD1	NA	TRBV5-1	CASRQGAITANEKLFF	TGCGCCAGTAGACAGGGGGCAATCACGGCTAATGAAAAACTGTTTTTT
TRBJ2-7	NA	few	TRBV19	CASTGGQRSEQYF	TGTGCCAGTACAGGAGGACAGAGGAGCGAGCAGTACTTC
TRBJ1-2	TRBD1	NA	TRBV6-6	CASRTGTGSTNGYTF	TGTGCCAGCAGAACCGGGACAGGGAGTACTAATGGCTACACCTTC
TRBJ2-3	TRBD1	NA	TRBV6-1	CASSEDRNRDTQYF	TGTGCCAGCAGTGAGGACAGGAACCGAGATACGCAGTATTTT
TRBJ1-4	TRBD1	NA	TRBV24-1	CATSDGSGQGREKLFF	TGTGCCACCAGTGATGGATCGGGACAGGGAAGGGAAAAACTGTTTTTT
TRBJ2-5	NA	NA	TRBV10-1	CASSESAQGVWETQYF	TGCGCCAGCAGTGAGTCGGCACAGGGAGTTTGGGAGACCCAGTACTTC
TRBJ2-5	NA	NA	TRBV4-1	CASSSGEETLQETQYF	TGCGCCAGCAGCTCCGGGGAAGAGACACTCCAAGAGACCCAGTACTTC
TRBJ2-5	TRBD1	NA	TRBV24-1	CATSDDRGGDQETQYF	TGTGCCACCAGTGACGACAGGGGTGGGGACCAAGAGACCCAGTACTTC